This passage covers 20 T cell receptor beta chains from one sample sequenced in a study of blood T cell repertoires in COVID-19. Only in-frame clones appear in the TCRdb table, and some are missing; sequencing was by immunoSEQ multiplex PCR. The data hold 200,000 to 300,000 clones, with roughly 76% observed a single time. The specimen sequenced was peripheral blood. Receptors originate from a woman older than 75 with COVID-19, enrolled during active disease.

The chain carries TRBV2 and TRBJ1-2, with D tentatively TRBD1 (5 bases). V gave up 2 bases and J gave up 4 bases, with 14 bases separating them. The germline V gene encodes CDR1 SNHLY and CDR2 FYNNEI. CDR3 length: 15 amino acids. CDR3 coding DNA: TGTGCCAGCAGTGAACAGGACATCTTAATCTATGGCTACACCTTC. This translates into CASSEQDILIYGYTF.

The gene calls are TRBV4-2 and TRBJ2-7; a possible D gene is TRBD2 (6 bases). Germline CDR1 and CDR2: LGHNA and YNFKEQ. The CDR3 spans 14 residues. V lost 1 base and J 0 bases, leaving 7 bases between the germline ends. DNA of the CDR3: TGTGCCAGCAGCCAAGGCGGGGACTCCTACGAGCAGTACTTC. It yields the protein CASSQGGDSYEQYF.

The chain combines TRBV7-3 with TRBJ2-2, with 7 bases fitting TRBD1. Germline-derived CDR1 and CDR2 are SGHTA and FQGTGA. This CDR3 is built from 14 residues. V trimming: 4 bases; J trimming: 2 bases; junction bases outside the gene matches: 1. CDR3 amino acids: CASSWDSNTGELFF. CDR3 bases: TGTGCCAGCAGCTGGGACAGCAACACCGGGGAGCTGTTTTTT.

The chain has TRBV5-1 and TRBJ1-4; 7 bases map to TRBD1. The length of the CDR3 is 15 residues. The germline V gene has CDR1 SGHRS and CDR2 YFSETQ. V lost 1 base to trimming and J lost 8 bases; unmatched junction nucleotides: 8. For the CDR3, the DNA is TGCGCCAGCAGCTTGACCATGACAGGGCGAGAAAAACTGTTTTTT. Amino acid sequence: CASSLTMTGREKLFF.

This clone was seen once. The chain uses TRBV12-3 or TRBV12-4 and TRBJ1-1; maybe TRBD1 (5 bases). Trimming took 8 bases from V and 6 from J, leaving 16 bases between them. CDR3 length: 13 residues. The chain's CDR3 is CASGITGSSEAFF. In DNA, the CDR3 is TGTGCCAGCGGCATAACAGGTTCGTCTGAAGCTTTCTTT.

CDR3 in DNA: TGTGCCAGTAGTAGAGGACAGAGAACGAACACCGGGGAGCTGTTTTTT. Protein product: CASSRGQRTNTGELFF. The gene calls are TRBV19 and TRBJ2-2, with D perhaps matching TRBD1 (6 bases). The CDR3 runs 16 residues. V lost 4 bases and J lost 0, with 12 bases in between. Germline V lookup: CDR1 LNHDA, CDR2 SQIVND (reference sequence). Full variable domain (outside the CDR3, taken from reference TRBV19 and TRBJ2-2): DGGITQSPKYLFRKEGQNVTLSCEQNLNHDAMYWYRQDPGQGLRLIYYSQIVNDFQKGDIAEGYSVSREKKESFPLTVTSAQKNPTAFYLCASSRGQRTNTGELFFGEGSRLTVL.

The chain has TRBV6-5 and TRBJ1-5, with 7 bases aligning to TRBD1. CDR3 length: 13 residues. The V gene's germline CDR1 is MNHEY and CDR2 SVGAGI. The junction had 9 bases not matched to a gene; V was cut back by 6 bases and J by 10 bases. CDR3 sequence reads: CASRPDRAQPQHF. The CDR3 bases are TGTGCCAGCAGACCCGACAGGGCTCAACCCCAGCATTTT.

This chain connects TRBV3-1 (or the pseudogene TRBV3-2) to TRBJ1-2; no clear D gene. The germline gives CDR1 LGHDT, CDR2 YNNKEL (reference sequence). The V and J ends lost 1 base and 5 bases respectively, with 14 bases between them. The CDR3 has 15 amino acids. The CDR3 is CASSQGGLEVYGYTF. The CDR3 DNA is TGTGCCAGCAGCCAAGGAGGACTCGAAGTTTATGGCTACACCTTC.

The chain uses TRBV28 and TRBJ2-7; possibly TRBD1 for D (5 bases). The V end lost 4 bases, the J end lost 2 bases, and 18 bases lay between the germline ends. The germline V gene has CDR1 MDHEN and CDR2 SYDVKM. CDR3 size: 16 residues. The CDR3 nucleotides read TGTGCCAGCAGTTATAAATTGACAGTGATGACCTACGAGCAGTACTTC. Translation: CASSYKLTVMTYEQYF. The whole variable domain, remainder taken from reference TRBV28 and TRBJ2-7, is DVKVTQSSRYLVKRTGEKVFLECVQDMDHENMFWYRQDPGLGLRLIYFSYDVKMKEKGDIPEGYSVSREKKERFSLILESASTNQTSMYLCASSYKLTVMTYEQYFGPGTRLTVT.

The chain recombines TRBV4-2 with TRBJ1-2; D possibly corresponds to TRBD1 (6 bases). The V gene lost 4 bases and the J gene lost 5 bases, with 14 bases spanning the gap. Germline V gene data show CDR1 as LGHNA and CDR2 as YNFKEQ. This CDR3 spans 14 amino acids. The CDR3 protein is CASSPRTEEYGYTF. The DNA for the CDR3 is TGTGCCAGCAGCCCAAGGACAGAAGAATATGGCTACACCTTC.

The chain uses TRBV6-2 or TRBV6-3 and TRBJ2-3, with D tentatively TRBD2 (5 bases). Germline V gives CDR1 MNHEY, CDR2 SVGEGT. V was clipped by 4 bases and J by 2 bases, with 22 bases between them. CDR3 size: 18 residues. Written as DNA, the CDR3 is TGTGCCAGCAGTTCCACCTCTAGCCGACTCCTACTCACAGATACGCAGTATTTT. This encodes CASSSTSSRLLLTDTQYF.

This rearrangement joins TRBV5-1 to TRBJ2-2; 7 positions match TRBD1. The CDR3 spans 15 residues. After removal of 4 bases from V and 4 bases from J, the junction contained 7 bases not matched to a gene. Germline assignment: CDR1 SGHRS and CDR2 YFSETQ. CDR3 residues: CASSPDRVATGELFF. CDR3 bases: TGCGCCAGCAGCCCCGACAGGGTTGCCACCGGGGAGCTGTTTTTT.

CDR3 nucleotides: TGTGCCAGCGCCCCGACAGGGAATAATTCACCCCTCCACTTT. It is translated as CASAPTGNNSPLHF. The chain carries TRBV25-1 and TRBJ1-6; 7 bases agree with TRBD1. J gave up 5 bases and V 8 bases, and 6 bases lay outside the gene matches. Germline V CDR1 and CDR2: MGHDK, SYGVNS. The CDR3 extends over 14 amino acids.

The rearrangement uses TRBV5-1 and TRBJ1-1; possible D gene TRBD1, 5 bases. Looked up from germline, CDR1 is SGHRS and CDR2 is YFSETQ. The CDR3 extends over 14 amino acids. Trimming stripped 7 bases from V and 5 bases from J, with 18 bases between. The CDR3 nucleotides are TGCGCCAGCTCGCCCGGCAGGGATAGTACTGAAGCTTTCTTT. Translated: CASSPGRDSTEAFF.

This chain links TRBV4-2 with TRBJ1-1; D gene ambiguous. The germline V and J ends were trimmed by 4 bases and 0 bases, with 6 bases remaining between them. The CDR3 consists of 13 residues. Germline assignment: CDR1 LGHNA and CDR2 YNFKEQ. The CDR3: CASSLFMNTEAFF. The CDR3 DNA reads TGTGCCAGCAGCCTGTTCATGAACACTGAAGCTTTCTTT.

This chain connects TRBV19 to TRBJ2-5; tentatively, D is TRBD2 (6 bases). V was shortened by 1 base and J by 1 base, with 13 bases between the two germline ends. The CDR3 has 16 amino acids. Per the germline V gene, CDR1 is LNHDA and CDR2 is SQIVND (reference sequence). DNA of the CDR3: TGTGCCAGTAGTATAGGAGGCGGGGTGGTCCAAGAGACCCAGTACTTC. As protein: CASSIGGGVVQETQYF. The variable domain in full, completed from reference TRBV19 and TRBJ2-5, reads DGGITQSPKYLFRKEGQNVTLSCEQNLNHDAMYWYRQDPGQGLRLIYYSQIVNDFQKGDIAEGYSVSREKKESFPLTVTSAQKNPTAFYLCASSIGGGVVQETQYFGPGTRLLVL.

The chain employs TRBV6-5 and TRBJ1-2, with 9 bases aligning to TRBD1. J gave up 4 bases and V 6 bases, and 9 bases lay outside the gene matches. The CDR3 consists of 15 residues. Per the germline V gene, CDR1 is MNHEY and CDR2 is SVGAGI. The CDR3, as DNA: TGTGCCAGCAGAAACAGGCGGGACAGGGTCTATGGCTACACCTTC. Amino acids: CASRNRRDRVYGYTF.

The rearrangement links TRBV3-1 (or the pseudogene TRBV3-2) to TRBJ1-1; a possible D gene is TRBD1 (6 bases). Trimming removed 0 bases from V and 0 bases from J, with 14 bases in between. This CDR3 is 17 amino acids long. Germline values: CDR1 LGHDT, CDR2 YNNKEL (reference sequence). CDR3 loop: CASSQELEDRLNTEAFF. The CDR3, as DNA: TGTGCCAGCAGCCAAGAATTAGAGGACAGATTGAACACTGAAGCTTTCTTT.

This clone turned up a few times. V and J are TRBV7-2 and TRBJ1-1; no reliable D call. V lost 2 bases and J lost 4, with 11 bases in between. The CDR3 extends over 14 amino acids. Germline lookup yields CDR1 SGHTA and CDR2 FQGNSA. Here the CDR3 reads CASSLSFGGTEAFF. Written as DNA, the CDR3 is TGTGCCAGCAGCTTAAGTTTTGGCGGCACTGAAGCTTTCTTT.

This clone showed up just a few times. V and J are TRBV7-9 and TRBJ2-7; 10 bases are shared with TRBD1. Losses at the gene ends were 1 base for V and 12 bases for J; bases not matched to a gene: 6. Germline V gives CDR1 SEHNR, CDR2 FQNEAQ (reference sequence). This CDR3 is built from 13 residues. The CDR3: CASSLVGQGLWYF. CDR3 nucleotides: TGTGCCAGCAGCTTAGTGGGACAGGGGTTGTGGTACTTC.